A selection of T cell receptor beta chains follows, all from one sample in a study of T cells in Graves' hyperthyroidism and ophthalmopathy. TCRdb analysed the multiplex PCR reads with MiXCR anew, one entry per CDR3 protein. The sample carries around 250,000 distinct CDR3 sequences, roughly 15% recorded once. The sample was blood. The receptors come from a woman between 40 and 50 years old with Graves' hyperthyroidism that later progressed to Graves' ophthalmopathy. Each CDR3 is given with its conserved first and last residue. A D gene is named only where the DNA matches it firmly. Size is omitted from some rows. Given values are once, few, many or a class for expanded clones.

cdr3_aa: CASSGTSGRSTQYF
cdr3_nt: TGTGCCAGCAGTGGGACTAGCGGGAGATCGACGCAGTATTTT
v_call: TRBV2
j_call: TRBJ2-3
clone_size: many
cdr3_length: 14
d_call: TRBD2

cdr3_aa: CASSSGLAGGPGAYEQYF
cdr3_nt: TGCGCCAGCAGCTCCGGGCTAGCGGGAGGGCCCGGCGCCTACGAGCAGTACTTC
v_call: TRBV5-1
j_call: TRBJ2-7
clone_size: many
cdr3_length: 18
d_call: TRBD2

cdr3_aa: CSGILAGGPYEQYF
cdr3_nt: TGCAGTGGTATACTAGCGGGAGGCCCCTACGAGCAGTACTTC
v_call: TRBV20-1
j_call: TRBJ2-7
clone_size: few
cdr3_length: 14
d_call: TRBD2

cdr3_aa: CASSQGKGTAGDTQYF
cdr3_nt: TGTGCCAGCAGCCAAGGGAAAGGTACAGCAGGTGATACGCAGTATTTT
v_call: TRBV14
j_call: TRBJ2-3
clone_size: many
cdr3_length: 16
d_call: NA

cdr3_aa: CASSQDRGHQPQHF
cdr3_nt: TGCGCCAGCAGCCAAGATCGGGGTCATCAGCCCCAGCATTTT
v_call: TRBV4-1
j_call: TRBJ1-5
clone_size: NA
cdr3_length: 14
d_call: NA

cdr3_aa: CAGTGTGRNTIYF
cdr3_nt: TGTGCCGGTACCGGGACAGGGAGAAACACCATATATTTT
v_call: TRBV2
j_call: TRBJ1-3
clone_size: many
cdr3_length: 13
d_call: TRBD1

cdr3_aa: CASGTDTNLGELFF
cdr3_nt: TGTGCTAGTGGTACAGACACAAACCTCGGGGAGCTGTTTTTT
v_call: TRBV12-5
j_call: TRBJ2-2
clone_size: many
cdr3_length: 14
d_call: NA

cdr3_aa: CATSYRVGEAFF
cdr3_nt: TGTGCCACCAGCTATAGGGTCGGTGAAGCTTTCTTT
v_call: TRBV15
j_call: TRBJ1-1
clone_size: NA
cdr3_length: 12
d_call: NA

cdr3_aa: CASSPITRLLGTEAFF
cdr3_nt: TGTGCCAGCAGCCCCATAACGAGGCTTTTGGGCACTGAAGCTTTCTTT
v_call: TRBV7-9
j_call: TRBJ1-1
clone_size: NA
cdr3_length: 16
d_call: NA

cdr3_aa: CASSLWAGAGNEQFF
cdr3_nt: TGTGCCAGCAGCTTATGGGCGGGAGCGGGGAATGAGCAGTTCTTC
v_call: TRBV7-3
j_call: TRBJ2-1
clone_size: many
cdr3_length: 15
d_call: TRBD2

cdr3_aa: CASSFEGPPGPNFVNEQYF
cdr3_nt: TGTGCCAGCAGTTTCGAAGGACCGCCGGGACCCAACTTCGTCAACGAGCAGTACTTC
v_call: TRBV12-3/TRBV12-4
j_call: TRBJ2-7
clone_size: many
cdr3_length: 19
d_call: NA

cdr3_aa: CAWSLDSNQPQHF
cdr3_nt: TGTGCCTGGAGTTTGGATAGCAATCAGCCCCAGCATTTT
v_call: TRBV30
j_call: TRBJ1-5
clone_size: many
cdr3_length: 13
d_call: NA

cdr3_aa: CASSLGLISYNEQFF
cdr3_nt: TGTGCCAGCAGCTTAGGTTTAATCTCCTACAATGAGCAGTTCTTC
v_call: TRBV7-2
j_call: TRBJ2-1
clone_size: NA
cdr3_length: 15
d_call: NA

cdr3_aa: CASSYGYRMNTEAFF
cdr3_nt: TGTGCCAGCAGTTACGGGTACCGGATGAACACTGAAGCTTTCTTT
v_call: TRBV6-5
j_call: TRBJ1-1
clone_size: many
cdr3_length: 15
d_call: NA

cdr3_aa: CASSRPDMSGELFF
cdr3_nt: TGTGCCAGCAGCCGACCAGACATGTCCGGGGAGCTGTTTTTT
v_call: TRBV7-9
j_call: TRBJ2-2
clone_size: NA
cdr3_length: 14
d_call: NA

cdr3_aa: CATSDTGGGADTQYF
cdr3_nt: TGTGCCACCAGTGATACAGGAGGGGGCGCAGATACGCAGTATTTT
v_call: TRBV24-1
j_call: TRBJ2-3
clone_size: many
cdr3_length: 15
d_call: NA

cdr3_aa: CASNSGRNYGYTF
cdr3_nt: TGTGCCAGCAATTCGGGACGGAACTATGGCTACACCTTC
v_call: TRBV28
j_call: TRBJ1-2
clone_size: NA
cdr3_length: 13
d_call: NA

cdr3_aa: CSARVAGPSHEQYF
cdr3_nt: TGCAGTGCTAGAGTTGCGGGACCTTCCCACGAGCAGTACTTC
v_call: TRBV20-1
j_call: TRBJ2-7
clone_size: many
cdr3_length: 14
d_call: NA

cdr3_aa: CACVAYNDQCF
cdr3_nt: TGTGCCTGCGTCGCCTACAATGATCAGTGCTTC
v_call: TRBV12-3/TRBV12-4
j_call: TRBJ2-1
clone_size: few
cdr3_length: 11
d_call: NA

cdr3_aa: CASTGSGRADTQYF
cdr3_nt: TGTGCCAGCACCGGGAGCGGGAGGGCAGATACGCAGTATTTT
v_call: TRBV28
j_call: TRBJ2-3
clone_size: many
cdr3_length: 14
d_call: TRBD2

cdr3_aa: CASSLSPTAEAFF
cdr3_nt: TGTGCCAGCAGCCTAAGCCCGACAGCAGAAGCTTTCTTT
v_call: TRBV3-1
j_call: TRBJ1-1
clone_size: medium-sized
cdr3_length: 13
d_call: NA

cdr3_aa: CASSSPWGRNEKLFF
cdr3_nt: TGTGCCAGCAGTTCCCCTTGGGGGCGAAATGAAAAACTGTTTTTT
v_call: TRBV28
j_call: TRBJ1-4
clone_size: NA
cdr3_length: 15
d_call: NA

cdr3_aa: CASSLLAGSYEQYF
cdr3_nt: TGTGCCAGCAGCTTATTAGCGGGGAGCTACGAGCAGTACTTC
v_call: TRBV11-2
j_call: TRBJ2-7
clone_size: many
cdr3_length: 14
d_call: TRBD2

cdr3_aa: CASSSGQGVAEAFF
cdr3_nt: TGTGCCAGCAGTTCGGGACAGGGAGTCGCTGAAGCTTTCTTT
v_call: TRBV12-3/TRBV12-4
j_call: TRBJ1-1
clone_size: NA
cdr3_length: 14
d_call: TRBD1

cdr3_aa: CASSAGLRYPNEQFF
cdr3_nt: TGCGCCAGCAGCGCCGGACTACGATACCCCAATGAGCAGTTCTTC
v_call: TRBV5-1
j_call: TRBJ2-1
clone_size: many
cdr3_length: 15
d_call: NA

cdr3_aa: CASTPWDSGNTIYF
cdr3_nt: TGTGCCAGCACCCCTTGGGACTCTGGAAACACCATATATTTT
v_call: TRBV6-7
j_call: TRBJ1-3
clone_size: NA
cdr3_length: 14
d_call: NA

cdr3_aa: CASSSTGFSYNEQFF
cdr3_nt: TGTGCCAGCAGCTCCACAGGCTTTTCCTACAATGAGCAGTTCTTC
v_call: TRBV11-3
j_call: TRBJ2-1
clone_size: many
cdr3_length: 15
d_call: NA

cdr3_aa: CASSLRGAEQPQHF
cdr3_nt: TGTGCCAGCAGTTTGAGGGGAGCCGAACAGCCCCAGCATTTT
v_call: TRBV28
j_call: TRBJ1-5
clone_size: many
cdr3_length: 14
d_call: NA

cdr3_aa: CASSVGSSGSRTDTQYF
cdr3_nt: TGTGCCAGCAGCGTAGGCAGTAGCGGGAGTCGCACAGATACGCAGTATTTT
v_call: TRBV9
j_call: TRBJ2-3
clone_size: many
cdr3_length: 17
d_call: TRBD2

cdr3_aa: CASSVDLGAYEQYF
cdr3_nt: TGTGCCAGCAGTGTCGACCTCGGGGCCTACGAGCAGTACTTC
v_call: TRBV2
j_call: TRBJ2-7
clone_size: many
cdr3_length: 14
d_call: NA

cdr3_aa: CASTVGQGETQYF
cdr3_nt: TGTGCCAGCACCGTAGGACAGGGAGAGACCCAGTACTTC
v_call: TRBV12-3/TRBV12-4
j_call: TRBJ2-5
clone_size: many
cdr3_length: 13
d_call: TRBD1

cdr3_aa: CASSTALQVPYGYTF
cdr3_nt: TGTGCCAGCAGTACGGCGCTCCAGGTACCGTATGGCTACACCTTC
v_call: TRBV6-1
j_call: TRBJ1-2
clone_size: few
cdr3_length: 15
d_call: NA

cdr3_aa: CASSTQQGPYTEAFF
cdr3_nt: TGTGCCAGTAGTACTCAACAGGGGCCCTACACTGAAGCTTTCTTT
v_call: TRBV19
j_call: TRBJ1-1
clone_size: NA
cdr3_length: 15
d_call: TRBD1

cdr3_aa: CATSALSGGEQFF
cdr3_nt: TGTGCCACCAGTGCATTGAGCGGAGGGGAGCAGTTCTTC
v_call: TRBV24-1
j_call: TRBJ2-1
clone_size: many
cdr3_length: 13
d_call: NA

cdr3_aa: CASRKTFVTEAFF
cdr3_nt: TGTGCCAGCAGGAAGACCTTCGTCACTGAAGCTTTCTTT
v_call: TRBV28
j_call: TRBJ1-1
clone_size: many
cdr3_length: 13
d_call: NA

cdr3_aa: CASSYSGGMNTEAFF
cdr3_nt: TGTGCCAGCAGTTACTCGGGCGGTATGAACACTGAAGCTTTCTTT
v_call: TRBV6-5
j_call: TRBJ1-1
clone_size: NA
cdr3_length: 15
d_call: NA

cdr3_aa: CASSYSNQPGLAGFGEQFF
cdr3_nt: TGTGCCAGCAGTTACTCGAATCAACCGGGACTAGCGGGATTCGGTGAGCAGTTCTTC
v_call: TRBV6-5
j_call: TRBJ2-1
clone_size: many
cdr3_length: 19
d_call: TRBD2

cdr3_aa: CSVEKAGGEQYF
cdr3_nt: TGCAGCGTTGAGAAGGCCGGGGGCGAGCAGTACTTC
v_call: TRBV29-1
j_call: TRBJ2-7
clone_size: many
cdr3_length: 12
d_call: NA

cdr3_aa: CASSPPFGENTEAFF
cdr3_nt: TGTGCCAGCTCACCACCTTTCGGAGAGAACACTGAAGCTTTCTTT
v_call: TRBV18
j_call: TRBJ1-1
clone_size: many
cdr3_length: 15
d_call: NA

cdr3_aa: CASSFLGAQYF
cdr3_nt: TGTGCCAGCAGTTTTCTGGGGGCCCAGTACTTC
v_call: TRBV6-1
j_call: TRBJ2-5
clone_size: many
cdr3_length: 11
d_call: NA